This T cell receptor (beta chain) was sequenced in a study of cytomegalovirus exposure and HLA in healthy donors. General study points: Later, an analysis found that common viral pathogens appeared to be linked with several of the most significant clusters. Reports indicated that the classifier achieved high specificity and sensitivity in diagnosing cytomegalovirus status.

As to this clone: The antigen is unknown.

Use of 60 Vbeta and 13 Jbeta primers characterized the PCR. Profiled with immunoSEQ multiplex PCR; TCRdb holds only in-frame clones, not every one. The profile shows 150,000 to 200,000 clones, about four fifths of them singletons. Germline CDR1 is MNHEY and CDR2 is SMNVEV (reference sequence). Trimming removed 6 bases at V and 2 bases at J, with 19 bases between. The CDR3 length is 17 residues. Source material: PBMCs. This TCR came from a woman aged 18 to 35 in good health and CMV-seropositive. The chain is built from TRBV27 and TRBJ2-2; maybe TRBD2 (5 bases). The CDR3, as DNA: TGTGCCAGCAGAGAGCGGACTTTTGGTCTTAACACCGGGGAGCTGTTTTTT. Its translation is CASRERTFGLNTGELFF.